These 25 T cell receptor beta chains came from one sample sequenced in a study of CD8 T cells in ankylosing spondylitis. TCRdb processed the 5' RACE reads anew with MiXCR; each CDR3 protein has one entry. The table includes roughly 130,000 distinct CDR3 sequences, about 13% detected once. The specimen sequenced was blood, either unsorted or a sorted T cell fraction (not recorded which). These receptors were obtained from a female donor with ankylosing spondylitis or in good health (not recorded which).

This clonotype was seen many times. The CDR3 spells CASSPLGGIPVGEQYF. The CDR3 DNA sequence: TGTGCCAGCAGCCCCCTCGGGGGAATTCCCGTCGGCGAGCAGTACTTC. This sequence joins TRBV5-6 and TRBJ2-7; D perhaps matches TRBD2 (6 bases). Trimming took 4 bases from V and 6 from J, leaving 23 bases between them. CDR3 length: 16 residues. Germline V lookup: CDR1 SGHDT, CDR2 YYEEEE.

This clonotype was detected only a few times. The gene calls are TRBV12-3 or TRBV12-4 and TRBJ1-1; D is perhaps TRBD1 (6 bases). This CDR3 is 12 amino acids long. V lost 5 bases and J 11 bases, leaving 15 bases between the germline ends. The CDR3 sequence is CASSLGGQGAFF. Here the CDR3 DNA reads TGTGCCAGCAGTCTCGGGGGGCAGGGGGCTTTCTTT.

This clonotype was observed a handful of times. J is TRBJ2-5 and V is TRBV5-1; the match to TRBD2 covers 12 bases. Germline lookup yields CDR1 SGHRS and CDR2 YFSETQ. The CDR3 loop spans 14 amino acids. V lost 3 bases to trimming and J lost 5 bases; unmatched junction nucleotides: 2. As DNA, the CDR3 is TGCGCCAGCAGCTCCGGGACTAGCGGGGAGACCCAGTACTTC. Amino acids: CASSSGTSGETQYF.

This clonotype was seen many times. V gene TRBV12-3 or TRBV12-4 combines with J gene TRBJ2-1; 9 bases line up with TRBD2. The CDR3 has 18 amino acids. The J segment lost 2 bases and the V segment lost 2 bases, leaving 10 bases of the junction unmatched. DNA for the CDR3: TGTGCCAGCAGTTTAACCCCCGCGGGCGGGGGGGCCTACAATGAGCAGTTCTTC. As protein: CASSLTPAGGGAYNEQFF.

This clonotype was found many times. The rearrangement uses TRBV18 and TRBJ1-2, with D unclear. The germline V and J ends were trimmed by 1 base and 7 bases, with 10 bases remaining between them. The length of the CDR3 is 13 residues. Germline lookup yields CDR1 KGHSH and CDR2 LQKENI. As DNA, the CDR3 is TGTGCCAGCTCACCACTGGATGGGGTTGGCTACACCTTC. It codes for CASSPLDGVGYTF.

This clonotype was picked up a small number of times. The chain couples TRBV20-1 to TRBJ2-3; tentative D call: TRBD1 (5 bases). Per germline, CDR1 DFQATT and CDR2 SNEGSKA (reference sequence). V was clipped by 3 bases and J by 4 bases, with 26 bases between them. This CDR3 comprises 18 residues. The CDR3 bases are TGCAGTGCTAGCCGAATAGCAAAGGGGCTCGGCAGTCCAGATACGCAGTATTTT. Its translation: CSASRIAKGLGSPDTQYF.

This clonotype showed up many times. V and J are TRBV12-3 or TRBV12-4 and TRBJ2-6; D is undetermined. The length of the CDR3 is 14 residues. Deletions cut 1 base from V and 2 bases from J, with 3 bases between. CDR3 DNA: TGTGCCAGCAGTTTAGGACCTGGGGCCAACGTCCTGACTTTC. Encoded protein: CASSLGPGANVLTF.

The genes are TRBV18 and TRBJ2-1; D assignment may be TRBD1 or TRBD2 (5 bases each). V dropped 5 bases and J dropped 4 bases, with 15 bases sitting between them. The CDR3 extends over 15 amino acids. From germline, CDR1 is KGHSH and CDR2 LQKENI. The CDR3 nucleotides read TGTGCCAGCTCAGCGGCGGGCCAGGGTTACAATGAGCAGTTCTTC. This sequence encodes CASSAAGQGYNEQFF.

The V and J genes are TRBV5-1 and TRBJ2-2; D ambiguous. Germline values: CDR1 SGHRS, CDR2 YFSETQ. Trimming shortened V by 6 bases and J by 4 bases, and 10 bases separated the two germline ends. This CDR3 contains 13 residues. The CDR3 nucleotides read TGCGCCAGCACCCGAGTCGGCACCGGGGAGCTGTTTTTT. Its protein is CASTRVGTGELFF.

The V and J genes are TRBV28 and TRBJ2-1; D gene unclear. V lost 5 bases, J lost 8 bases, and 13 bases lay in between. The CDR3 covers 13 residues. CDR1 MDHEN and CDR2 SYDVKM come from the germline V gene. The CDR3 nucleotides read TGTGCCAGCAGTGTCTTATGGCCGGATGAGCAGTTCTTC. Amino acid sequence: CASSVLWPDEQFF. Full variable domain (rest looked up from reference TRBV28 and TRBJ2-1): DVKVTQSSRYLVKRTGEKVFLECVQDMDHENMFWYRQDPGLGLRLIYFSYDVKMKEKGDIPEGYSVSREKKERFSLILESASTNQTSMYLCASSVLWPDEQFFGPGTRLTVL.

This clonotype was seen more than once but under ten times. This rearrangement joins TRBV20-1 to TRBJ1-1, with a tentative D call TRBD1 (6 bases). The CDR3 loop spans 15 amino acids. Looked up from germline, CDR1 is DFQATT and CDR2 is SNEGSKA (reference sequence). V was cut by 1 base and J by 3 bases, with 15 bases left in between. The CDR3 region is CSARGQQGADTEAFF. The CDR3 DNA is TGCAGTGCTAGAGGGCAACAGGGAGCCGACACTGAAGCTTTCTTT.

Points on this clonotype: A much larger clonotype is one base distant, so this may be a read error. CDR3 nucleotide sequence: TGTGCCAGCACACCCAGGGAGCAGCGTGGCTACACCTTC. Amino acid sequence: CASTPREQRGYTF. V usage is TRBV6-6 and J usage is TRBJ1-2; TRBD1 might be the D (5 bases). The V end was cut by 7 bases, the J end by 7 bases, with 16 bases between. Germline V lookup: CDR1 MNHNY, CDR2 SVGAGI (reference sequence). There are 13 residues in the CDR3.

The sample holds many counts of this clonotype. This sequence joins TRBV14 and TRBJ1-4; no reliable D call. V was shortened by 3 bases and J by 8 bases, with 13 bases between the two germline ends. The germline V gene has CDR1 SGHDN and CDR2 FVKESK. The CDR3 consists of 14 residues. The CDR3 reads CASSHGYANEKLFF. As DNA, the CDR3 is TGTGCCAGCAGCCACGGGTATGCAAACGAAAAACTGTTTTTT.

This clonotype has a count of ten or more. The rearrangement uses TRBV7-8 and TRBJ1-1, with TRBD1 matching 7 bases. Germline CDR1 and CDR2: SGHVS and FQNEAQ. The CDR3 loop spans 12 amino acids. The ends lost 5 bases at V and 9 bases at J; junction bases unmatched: 6. The CDR3 DNA reads TGTGCCAGCAGCACCCGAGGGGGCAAAGCTTTCTTT. It is translated as CASSTRGGKAFF.

This clonotype was counted at least ten times. The V and J genes are TRBV12-3 or TRBV12-4 and TRBJ1-6; no firm D call. The CDR3 is 17 residues long. With 1 base removed from V and 0 bases from J, the gap between germline ends came to 10 bases. CDR3 DNA: TGTGCCAGCAGTTTAGGTGCAGGTGGCTCCTATAATTCACCCCTCCACTTT. Its protein product is CASSLGAGGSYNSPLHF.

Many counts were recorded for this clonotype. The chain is built from TRBV6-1 and TRBJ2-3; TRBD2 aligns across 9 bases. In germline, CDR1 is MNHNS, CDR2 SASEGT. The length of the CDR3 is 14 residues. Unmatched junction bases numbered 6, after V lost 6 bases and J lost 5 bases. Written as DNA, the CDR3 is TGTGCCAGCAGCGGCGGGGGGGCCGGAGATACGCAGTATTTT. Its translation is CASSGGGAGDTQYF.

This clonotype was recorded many times. The rearrangement uses TRBV12-3 or TRBV12-4 and TRBJ2-1, with 11 bases matching TRBD2. There are 15 residues in the CDR3. With 5 bases clipped from V and 5 bases from J, the junction kept 5 bases outside the gene matches. The CDR3 is CASSTRLAGNNEQFF. CDR3 nucleotide sequence: TGTGCCAGCAGTACAAGACTAGCGGGAAACAATGAGCAGTTCTTC.

The sample holds a few counts of this clonotype. This chain connects TRBV7-9 to TRBJ2-5, with TRBD1 identical over 9 bases. This CDR3 comprises 14 residues. Germline-derived CDR1 and CDR2 are SEHNR and FQNEAQ (reference sequence). J was trimmed by 3 bases and V by 4 bases; bases with no gene match: 3. CDR3 DNA sequence: TGTGCCAGCAGCTGGGACAGGGAAAAAGAGACCCAGTACTTC. It is translated as CASSWDREKETQYF.

This clonotype was recorded at least ten times. Its ends do not fully match the called genes, so a read error is possible. This rearrangement joins TRBV7-7 to TRBJ2-3; 11 nucleotides align to TRBD2. The germline gives CDR1 SSHAT, CDR2 FNYEAQ (reference sequence). The CDR3 has 15 residues. CDR3 coding DNA: TGTGCTAGCAGCATGGGACTAGCGGACACAGATACGCAGTATTTT. Its translation: CASSMGLADTDTQYF. The whole variable domain, filled in from reference TRBV7-7 and TRBJ2-3, reads GAGVSQSPRYKVTKRGQDVTLRCDPISSHATLYWYQQALGQGPEFLTYFNYEAQPDKSGLPSDRFSAERPEGSISTLTIQRTEQRDSAMYRCASSMGLADTDTQYFGPGTRLTVL.

This clonotype was seen at least ten times. V and J are TRBV28 and TRBJ2-1; possible D gene TRBD2, 6 bases. The germline gives CDR1 MDHEN, CDR2 SYDVKM. The CDR3 loop spans 15 amino acids. V lost 5 bases to trimming and J lost 2 bases, with 13 bases between them. This chain's CDR3 is CASSPHQRAYNEQFF. The DNA for the CDR3 is TGTGCCAGCAGTCCCCACCAGCGGGCCTACAATGAGCAGTTCTTC.

The rearrangement uses TRBV20-1 and TRBJ2-7; a possible D gene is TRBD1 (6 bases). This CDR3 has 15 residues. With 6 bases removed from V and 0 bases from J, the gap between germline ends came to 18 bases. Germline loops: CDR1 DFQATT, CDR2 SNEGSKA (reference sequence). This CDR3 reads CSAVPGHSTSYEQYF. The CDR3, as DNA: TGCAGTGCCGTCCCGGGACACTCGACCTCCTACGAGCAGTACTTC.

This clonotype was observed many times. The chain joins TRBV20-1 to TRBJ2-3, with 10 bases that match TRBD2. CDR3 length: 17 residues. CDR1 and CDR2 (germline): DFQATT, SNEGSKA (reference sequence). The V segment lost 1 base and the J segment 6 bases; nucleotides outside the gene matches: 13. CDR3 sequence: CSARGIPSGGFRDTQYF. The CDR3, as DNA: TGCAGTGCTAGAGGAATACCTAGCGGGGGTTTTCGGGATACGCAGTATTTT.

This clonotype has a handful of counts. The rearrangement links TRBV6-5 to TRBJ1-4; perhaps TRBD1 as D (6 bases). CDR1 is MNHEY, CDR2 SVGAGI, per germline. Trimming cost V 4 bases and J 10 bases, with 19 bases left between them. CDR3 length: 15 residues. CDR3 region: CASSSTGTFGGKLFF. CDR3 DNA: TGTGCCAGCAGTTCTACCGGGACATTCGGCGGAAAACTGTTTTTT.

This chain uses TRBV5-1 with TRBJ2-7, with 13 bases identical to TRBD2. This CDR3 region has 16 residues. Germline V CDR1 and CDR2: SGHRS, YFSETQ. V dropped 4 bases and J dropped 4; count of bases not matched to a gene: 8. Written as DNA, the CDR3 is TGCGCCAGCAGCAGGGCCGGGACTAGCGGGGTATACGAGCAGTACTTC. Translation gives CASSRAGTSGVYEQYF. The variable domain in full, with the rest retrieved from reference TRBV5-1 and TRBJ2-7, is KAGVTQTPRYLIKTRGQQVTLSCSPISGHRSVSWYQQTPGQGLQFLFEYFSETQRNKGNFPGRFSGRQFSNSRSEMNVSTLELGDSALYLCASSRAGTSGVYEQYFGPGTRLTVT.

This clonotype was seen only a few times. The rearrangement links TRBV12-3 or TRBV12-4 to TRBJ1-6; D perhaps matches TRBD1 (5 bases). The CDR3 length is 15 residues. V was cut by 6 bases and J by 8 bases, with 17 bases left in between. In DNA form, the CDR3 reads TGTGCCAGCAGGCTCGGTTCGGGGGGTGATTCACCCCTCCACTTT. Amino acids: CASRLGSGGDSPLHF.